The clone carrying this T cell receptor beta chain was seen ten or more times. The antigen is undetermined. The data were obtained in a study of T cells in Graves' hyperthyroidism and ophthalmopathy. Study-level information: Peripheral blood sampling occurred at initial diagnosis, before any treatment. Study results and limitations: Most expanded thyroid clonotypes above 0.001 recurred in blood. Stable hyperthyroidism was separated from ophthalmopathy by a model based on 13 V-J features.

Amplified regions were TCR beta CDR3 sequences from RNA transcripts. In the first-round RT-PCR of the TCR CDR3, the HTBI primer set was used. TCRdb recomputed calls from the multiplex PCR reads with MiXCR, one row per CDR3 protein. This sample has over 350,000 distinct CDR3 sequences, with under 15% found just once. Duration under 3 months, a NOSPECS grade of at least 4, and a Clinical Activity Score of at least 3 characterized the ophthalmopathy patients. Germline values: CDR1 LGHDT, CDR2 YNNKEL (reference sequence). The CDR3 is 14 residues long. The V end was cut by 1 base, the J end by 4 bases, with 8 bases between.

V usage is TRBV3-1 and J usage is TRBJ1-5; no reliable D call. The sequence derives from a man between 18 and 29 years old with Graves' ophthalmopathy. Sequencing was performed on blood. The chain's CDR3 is CASSQGAANQPQHF. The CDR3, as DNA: TGTGCCAGCAGCCAAGGGGCAGCTAATCAGCCCCAGCATTTT.